This T cell receptor beta chain is from a study of Ad26.COV2.S vaccination and SARS-CoV-2 variants (dated by TCRdb to about 2021). Turning to the overall study: Donors in the vaccine arm were drawn from COV1001, a phase I-IIa trial of Ad26.COV2.S in healthy adults that was multicentre, randomized, double-blind and placebo-controlled. Ad26.COV2.S was administered intramuscularly at 5 x 10^10 or 1 x 10^11 viral particles, either as a single shot or as two shots given 56 days apart. TCRbeta repertoire sequencing was used to assess the specificity and breadth of SARS-CoV-2-reactive T cell receptors after Ad26.COV2.S vaccination. The TCR-sequenced set comprised around 30 samples: about 19 Ad26.COV2.S vaccine recipients, 5 placebo recipients and 8 SARS-CoV-2 convalescent individuals. Trial participants were randomized into five groups of five: low-dose or high-dose Ad26.COV2.S given once or twice, or placebo on both occasions. Investigators did not know the trial group allocation while performing experiments and assessing outcomes.

Read against the paper, the sample's treatment or condition label means: about 20 received Ad26.COV2.S at low or high dose, single or two shots; about 5 received placebo; per-sample allocation not given. For vaccine and placebo recipients, the sequenced repertoires came from samples collected on day 63 after the first injection. In Cohort 1b, 25 or so adults aged 18-55 years were enrolled at a single site in Boston, USA, between 29 July and 7 August 2020. As a vaccine, Ad26.COV2.S was a replication-incompetent adenovirus type 26 vector that expressed a prefusion-stabilized SARS-CoV-2 spike protein derived from the original Wuhan strain. Broader findings and caveats from the paper: Comparing responses between vaccine doses or regimens was not something the study was powered to do. Spike-specific TCR breadth was higher in Ad26.COV2.S recipients than in placebo recipients (P = 0.0014). After vaccination, spike-specific CD8+ and CD4+ T cell responses were reported to show substantial breadth. It was noted by the authors that total T cell responses may have been underestimated by the TCR breadth and depth analyses. Vaccine and placebo recipients had similar non-spike TCR breadth, a finding consistent with the vaccine containing only spike.

Relative to germline, V is 0 bases shorter and J is 2 bases shorter, with 10 bases between their ends. Its CDR3 holds 14 amino acids, cysteine through phenylalanine. Only the CDR3 region is kept as DNA, spanning 42 bases read in frame from base 1. Sequences GTSNPN (CDR1) and SVGIG (CDR2) are obtained from the germline V gene (reference sequence). Turning to this clone: Its target antigen remains unknown. Base qualities are not at hand, and no much larger clone is one base apart. This sample also contains other DNA sequences that code for the same CDR3.

TCRbeta CDR3 regions were sequenced with the immunoSEQ Assay. After extraction, genomic DNA underwent amplification by bias-controlled multiplex PCR, followed by high-throughput sequencing. From the authors' description of their analysis: To quantify the absolute abundance of every unique TCRbeta CDR3 region, sequences were collapsed and filtered. T cell fraction was estimated by normalizing TCRbeta template counts to usable DNA, with usable DNA measured through amplification of reference genes found in all nucleated cells. Repertoire TCRs were annotated as SARS-CoV-2-specific when V gene, CDR3 amino acid sequence and J gene were exactly matched to a known reactive TCR set. The reference SARS-CoV-2 TCR set came from MIRA and was filtered for enrichment in COVID-19-positive ImmuneCODE repertoires, removing public or cross-reactive TCRs. Based on the MIRA antigens, annotated TCRs were further analysed at the level of specific ORF or position within ORF. Depth was the summed frequency of annotated unique rearrangements, while breadth was defined as annotated unique rearrangements over total unique productive rearrangements. Group comparisons of TCR breadth used two-sided Wilcoxon rank-sum tests. TCRdb re-hosts the immuneACCESS table, in-frame sequences only. Its copies lack some clones; in the studies checked, an unresolved V gene accounts for under half of them, and the cause for the rest is not known. V, J and clone size are taken as reported in that table, and D and trimming were inferred from the DNA itself. The sample table lists 350,000 to 500,000 clones, 88% of them with a count of one. Around 3.6% of the sample rests with the top ten.

Sequencing used peripheral blood, obtained in a trial of Ad26.COV2.S vaccine versus placebo. The TCR was taken from a person between 18 and 65 years old who received the Ad26.COV2.S COVID-19 vaccine or a placebo. The receptor chain draws on TRBV30 and TRBJ2-5; the D region possibly corresponds to TRBD2 (6 bases align). The CDR3 is CAWSVSGTQETQYF. The bases are TGTGCCTGGAGTGTGTCGGGGACTCAAGAGACCCAGTACTTC.